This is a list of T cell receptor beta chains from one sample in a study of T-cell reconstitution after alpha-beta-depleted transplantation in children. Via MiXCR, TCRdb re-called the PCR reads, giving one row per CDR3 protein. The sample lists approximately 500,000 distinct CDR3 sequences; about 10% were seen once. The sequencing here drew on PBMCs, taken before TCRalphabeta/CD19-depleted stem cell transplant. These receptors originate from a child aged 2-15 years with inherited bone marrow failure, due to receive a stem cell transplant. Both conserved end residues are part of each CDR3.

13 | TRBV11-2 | CASSLDLQDEQFF
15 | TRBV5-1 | CASSPGAGGEETQYF
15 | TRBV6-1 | CASSPLAGGPDTQYF
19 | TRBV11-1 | CASSSGTNFYHSNTGELFF
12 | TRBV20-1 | CSASFRGNTIYF
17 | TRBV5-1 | CASSSPGLAGGNYEQYF
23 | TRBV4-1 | CASSQDEVWAGTGLAGVADTQYF
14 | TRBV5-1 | CASSPTSSTDTQYF
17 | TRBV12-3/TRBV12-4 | CASSLGLGSSSGNTIYF
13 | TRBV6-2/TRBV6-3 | CASTFRTSNEQFF
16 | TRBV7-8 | CASSLRGRGPSYEQYF
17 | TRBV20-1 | CSARGVLTGPLNYEQYF
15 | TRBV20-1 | CSARVGVSSNQPQHF
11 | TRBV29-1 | CSVDRNTEAFF